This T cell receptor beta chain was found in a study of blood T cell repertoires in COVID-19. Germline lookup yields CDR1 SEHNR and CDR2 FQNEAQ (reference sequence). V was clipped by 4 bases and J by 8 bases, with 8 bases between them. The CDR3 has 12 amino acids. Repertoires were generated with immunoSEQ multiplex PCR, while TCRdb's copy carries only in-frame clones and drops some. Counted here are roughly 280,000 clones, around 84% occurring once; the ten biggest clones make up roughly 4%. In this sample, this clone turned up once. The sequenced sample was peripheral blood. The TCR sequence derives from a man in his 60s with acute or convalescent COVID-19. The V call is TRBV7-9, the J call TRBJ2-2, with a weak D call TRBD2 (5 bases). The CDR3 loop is CASSYEGGELFF. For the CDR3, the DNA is TGTGCCAGCAGCTATGAGGGTGGGGAGCTGTTTTTT. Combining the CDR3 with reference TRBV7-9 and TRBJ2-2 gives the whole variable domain DTGVSQNPRHKITKRGQNVTFRCDPISEHNRLYWYRQTLGQGPEFLTYFQNEAQLEKSRLLSDRFSAERPKGSFSTLEIQRTEQGDSAMYLCASSYEGGELFFGEGSRLTVL.